This T cell receptor beta chain comes out of a study of PD-L1 blockade in urothelial cancer. As for the study in general: At 3 weeks (second dose) and 6 weeks after starting treatment, blood was analyzed. Study-level results: Below-median pretreatment blood TCR clonality was a predictor of better survival.

Documented time point: pretreatment peripheral blood. Patients suffered from locally advanced or metastatic urothelial carcinoma. With regard to this clone: Its antigen is not known.

The method was immunoSEQ multiplex PCR; TCRdb's version includes in-frame clones alone and lacks a portion of them. The sample yields about 30,000 clones, roughly 84% seen once. The CDR3 consists of 14 residues. J lost 4 bases, V lost 5 bases, and 7 bases had no gene match. Germline assignment: CDR1 SGHNT and CDR2 YYREEE (reference sequence). The genes are TRBV5-4 and TRBJ1-2; 8 bases are shared with TRBD1. This TCR derives from a man in his 60s with urothelial cancer. The specimen comprised PBMCs, sampled around atezolizumab (anti-PD-L1) treatment. The CDR3 region is CASSSDRAIYGYTF. CDR3 coding DNA: TGTGCCAGCAGTTCGGACAGGGCGATCTATGGCTACACCTTC.